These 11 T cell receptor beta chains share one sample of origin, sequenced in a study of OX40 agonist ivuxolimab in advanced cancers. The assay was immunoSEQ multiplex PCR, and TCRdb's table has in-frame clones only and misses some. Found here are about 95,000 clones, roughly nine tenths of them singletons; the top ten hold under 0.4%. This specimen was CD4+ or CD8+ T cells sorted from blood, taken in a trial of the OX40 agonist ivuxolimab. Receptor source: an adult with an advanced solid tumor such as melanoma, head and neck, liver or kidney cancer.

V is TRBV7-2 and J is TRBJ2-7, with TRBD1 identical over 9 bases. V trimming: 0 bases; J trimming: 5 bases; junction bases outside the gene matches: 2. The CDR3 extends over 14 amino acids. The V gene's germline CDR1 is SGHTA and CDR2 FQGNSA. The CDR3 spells CASSLAGQGHEQYF. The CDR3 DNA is TGTGCCAGCAGCTTAGCGGGACAGGGCCACGAGCAGTACTTC.

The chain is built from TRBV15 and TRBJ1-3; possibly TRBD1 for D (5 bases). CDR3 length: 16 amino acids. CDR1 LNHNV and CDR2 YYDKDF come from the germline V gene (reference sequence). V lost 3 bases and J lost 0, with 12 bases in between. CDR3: CATSRSWGGSGNTIYF. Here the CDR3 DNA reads TGTGCCACCAGCAGGTCTTGGGGGGGCTCTGGAAACACCATATATTTT.

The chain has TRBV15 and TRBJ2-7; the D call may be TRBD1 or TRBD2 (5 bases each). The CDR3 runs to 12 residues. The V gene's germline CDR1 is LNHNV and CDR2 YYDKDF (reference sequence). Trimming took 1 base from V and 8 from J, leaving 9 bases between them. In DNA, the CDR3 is TGTGCCACCAGCAGAGCAGAGGGACAGCAGTACTTC. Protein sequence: CATSRAEGQQYF.

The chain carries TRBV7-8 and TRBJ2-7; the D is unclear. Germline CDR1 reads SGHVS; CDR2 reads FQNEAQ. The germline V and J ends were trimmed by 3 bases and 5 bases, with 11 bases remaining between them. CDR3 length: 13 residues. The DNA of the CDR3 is TGTGCCAGCAGCTTGGATCCGGTAAACGAGCAGTACTTC. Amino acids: CASSLDPVNEQYF.

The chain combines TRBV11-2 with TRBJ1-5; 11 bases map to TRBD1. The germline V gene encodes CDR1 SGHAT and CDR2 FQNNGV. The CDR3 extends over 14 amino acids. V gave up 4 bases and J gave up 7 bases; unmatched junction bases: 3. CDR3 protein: CASSWTGGRQPQHF. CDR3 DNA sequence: TGTGCCAGCAGCTGGACAGGGGGCAGACAGCCCCAGCATTTT.

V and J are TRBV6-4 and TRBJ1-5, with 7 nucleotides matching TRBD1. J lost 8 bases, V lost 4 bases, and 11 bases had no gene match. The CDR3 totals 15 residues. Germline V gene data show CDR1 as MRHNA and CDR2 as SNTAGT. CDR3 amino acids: CASSGSGGGAKPQHF. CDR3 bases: TGTGCCAGCAGTGGTAGTGGAGGGGGCGCGAAGCCCCAGCATTTT.

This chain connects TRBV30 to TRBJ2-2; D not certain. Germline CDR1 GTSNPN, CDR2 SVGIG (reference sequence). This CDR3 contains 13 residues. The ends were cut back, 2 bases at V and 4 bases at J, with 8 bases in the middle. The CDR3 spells CAWSLTATGELFF. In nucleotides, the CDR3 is TGTGCCTGGAGTTTAACGGCCACCGGGGAGCTGTTTTTT.

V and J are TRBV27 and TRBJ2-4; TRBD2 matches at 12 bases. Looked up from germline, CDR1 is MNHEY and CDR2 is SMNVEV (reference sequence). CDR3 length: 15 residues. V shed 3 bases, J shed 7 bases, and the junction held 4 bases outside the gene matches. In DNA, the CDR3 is TGTGCCAGCAGTTTGACTAGCGGGAGTTGGAACATTCAGTACTTC. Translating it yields CASSLTSGSWNIQYF.

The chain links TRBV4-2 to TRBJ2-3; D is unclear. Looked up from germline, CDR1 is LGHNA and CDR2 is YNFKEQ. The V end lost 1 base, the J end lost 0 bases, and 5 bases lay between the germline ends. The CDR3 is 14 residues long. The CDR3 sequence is CASSQGASTDTQYF. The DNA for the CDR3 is TGTGCCAGCAGCCAAGGGGCGAGCACAGATACGCAGTATTTT.

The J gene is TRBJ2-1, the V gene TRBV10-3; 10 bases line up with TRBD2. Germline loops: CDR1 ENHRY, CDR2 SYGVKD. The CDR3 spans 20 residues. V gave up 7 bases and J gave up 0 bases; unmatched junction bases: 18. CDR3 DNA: TGTGCCATCAACAATAGACTAGCGGGCGGAATAAGTACCTCCTACAATGAGCAGTTCTTC. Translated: CAINNRLAGGISTSYNEQFF.

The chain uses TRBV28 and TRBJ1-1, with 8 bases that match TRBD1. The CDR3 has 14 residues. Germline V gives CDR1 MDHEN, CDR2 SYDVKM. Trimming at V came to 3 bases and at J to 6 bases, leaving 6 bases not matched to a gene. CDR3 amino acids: CASSFPTGAAEAFF. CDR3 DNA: TGTGCCAGCAGTTTCCCGACAGGGGCGGCTGAAGCTTTCTTT.